Here is one T cell receptor (beta chain) with its context. Its target is unknown. PCR was performed using 60 Vbeta and 13 Jbeta primers. The assay was immunoSEQ multiplex PCR, and TCRdb's table has in-frame clones only and misses some. This table has approximately 190,000 clones, about three quarters appearing once. When sampled, the donors appeared nominally healthy, though they likely had unrecorded immune exposures. The source of the sample is a study of cytomegalovirus exposure and HLA in healthy donors. Broader study findings: HLA restriction was apparent for most CMV-associated TCR beta chains in a later analysis.

This CDR3 region has 15 residues. Germline V gene sequence: CDR1 SGHNT, CDR2 YYREEE (reference sequence). The J segment lost 1 base and the V segment lost 4 bases, leaving 3 bases of the junction unmatched. Specimen: PBMCs. The rearrangement links TRBV5-4 to TRBJ2-1, with TRBD1 identical over 9 bases. The TCR originated in a woman between 25 and 40 years old in good health and CMV-seropositive. The CDR3, as DNA: TGTGCCAGCAGCACTGGGACAGGGTCCTACAATGAGCAGTTCTTC. It specifies CASSTGTGSYNEQFF.